These 5 T cell receptor beta chains came from one sample sequenced in a study of shared clonotypes between healthy human individuals. Clones were read by immunoSEQ multiplex PCR, and TCRdb kept only the in-frame ones, dropping some. The sample has 2 million to 3 million clones, under 95% seen once; the top ten hold about 0.39%. What was sequenced was naive CD4+ T cells from PBMCs. The subset was: CD45RA+ positively selected. Every receptor here comes from a man aged 18-30 years in good health. Some clones in this sample may be carry-over from other donors' samples.

The CDR3 sequence: CSVPFSWGRTDTQYF. CDR3 coding DNA: TGCAGCGTTCCTTTTTCGTGGGGCCGCACAGATACGCAGTATTTT. V gene TRBV29-1 combines with J gene TRBJ2-3; D is perhaps TRBD1 (5 bases). The V gene lost 5 bases and the J gene lost 1 base, with 16 bases spanning the gap. The CDR3 totals 15 residues. CDR1 SQVTM and CDR2 ANQGSEA come from the germline V gene.

This rearrangement joins TRBV28 to TRBJ1-1; no clear D gene. This CDR3 is built from 13 residues. Germline CDR1 and CDR2: MDHEN and SYDVKM. V dropped 8 bases and J dropped 5 bases, with 15 bases sitting between them. The CDR3 spells CASSEGFRTEAFF. For the CDR3, the DNA is TGTGCCAGCTCGGAGGGTTTCAGGACTGAAGCTTTCTTT.

The chain links TRBV6-5 to TRBJ1-5, with D unclear. Germline values: CDR1 MNHEY, CDR2 SVGAGI. The CDR3 is 14 residues long. Trimming removed 2 bases from V and 0 bases from J, with 5 bases in between. The CDR3 coding sequence is TGTGCCAGCAGTTACAGACGTAGCAATCAGCCCCAGCATTTT. Translating gives CASSYRRSNQPQHF.

A note on this clone: Other DNA sequences within the sample encode an identical CDR3. The chain recombines TRBV6-5 with TRBJ1-2, with 8 nucleotides matching TRBD1. The CDR3 is 13 residues long. Germline CDR1 and CDR2: MNHEY and SVGAGI. The J segment lost 5 bases and the V segment lost 5 bases, leaving 4 bases of the junction unmatched. CDR3 sequence: CASSPRTGYGYTF. In DNA form, the CDR3 reads TGTGCCAGCAGTCCCAGGACAGGGTATGGCTACACCTTC.

The gene calls are TRBV7-9 and TRBJ1-1, with a possible D match to TRBD1 (5 bases). Per the germline V gene, CDR1 is SEHNR and CDR2 is FQNEAQ (reference sequence). The ends were cut back, 1 base at V and 5 bases at J, with 11 bases in the middle. The CDR3 runs to 14 residues. As DNA, the CDR3 is TGTGCCAGCAGCTTAGGGCAGGGCCAGACTGAAGCTTTCTTT. It translates to CASSLGQGQTEAFF.